The entry below describes one T cell receptor beta chain. Its target is not known. Deletions cut 4 bases from V and 4 bases from J, with 15 bases between. Germline assignment: CDR1 SGDLS and CDR2 YYNGEE. The CDR3 is made up of 15 amino acids. This sample was included in a study of a mutant IDH1 vaccine in newly diagnosed glioma. Overall study context: A roughly 60% male, approximately 38% female split and a mean age of around 41 years characterized treated patients. Most patients had radiochemotherapy with temozolomide before enrollment; others had one alone.

Sequencing was performed with immunoSEQ multiplex PCR; in TCRdb, only in-frame clones are kept and a portion is missing. The sample records some 100,000 clones, about four fifths being singletons. Study-level findings and limits: Whatever changes occurred in top peripheral T cell clonotypes seemed unrelated to pseudoprogression.

Time point here: baseline, week 1 (first vaccination visit). Treatment: pre-vaccination baseline after standard-of-care therapy. The chain links TRBV9 to TRBJ1-3; D not certain. The sequence was obtained from a woman aged 45 to 65 with glioma. The specimen was PBMCs, collected from a glioma patient treated with radiotherapy, temozolomide or both. DNA for the CDR3: TGTGCCAGCAGCCGAACAAAGGGTGACGGAAACACCATATATTTT. It codes for CASSRTKGDGNTIYF.